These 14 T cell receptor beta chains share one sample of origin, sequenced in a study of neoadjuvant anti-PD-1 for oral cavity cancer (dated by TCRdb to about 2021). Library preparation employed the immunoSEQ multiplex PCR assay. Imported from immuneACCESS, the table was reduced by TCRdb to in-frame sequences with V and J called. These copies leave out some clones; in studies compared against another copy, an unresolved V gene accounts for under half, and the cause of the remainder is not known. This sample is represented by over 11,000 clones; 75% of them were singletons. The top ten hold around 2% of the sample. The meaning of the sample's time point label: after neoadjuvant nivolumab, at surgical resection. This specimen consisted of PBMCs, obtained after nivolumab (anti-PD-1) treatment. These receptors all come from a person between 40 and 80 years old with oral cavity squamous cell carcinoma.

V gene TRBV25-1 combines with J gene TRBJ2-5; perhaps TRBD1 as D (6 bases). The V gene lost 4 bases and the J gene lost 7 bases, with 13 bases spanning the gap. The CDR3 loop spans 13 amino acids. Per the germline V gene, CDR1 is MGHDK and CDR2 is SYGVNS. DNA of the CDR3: TGTGCCAGCAGTGTAACAGGGATAGGGACCCAGTACTTC. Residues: CASSVTGIGTQYF.

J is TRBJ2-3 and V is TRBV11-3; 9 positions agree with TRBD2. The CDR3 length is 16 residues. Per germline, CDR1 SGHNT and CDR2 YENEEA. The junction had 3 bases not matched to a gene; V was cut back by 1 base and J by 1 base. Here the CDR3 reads CASSLGGGARTDTQYF. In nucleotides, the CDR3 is TGTGCCAGCAGCTTAGGCGGGGGGGCTCGCACAGATACGCAGTATTTT.

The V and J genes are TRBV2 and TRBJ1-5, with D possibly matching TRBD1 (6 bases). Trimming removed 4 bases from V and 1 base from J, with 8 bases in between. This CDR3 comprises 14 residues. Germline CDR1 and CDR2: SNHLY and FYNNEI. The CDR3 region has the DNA TGTGCCAGCAGTGCCGGGACAAGCAATCAGCCCCAGCATTTT. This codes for CASSAGTSNQPQHF.

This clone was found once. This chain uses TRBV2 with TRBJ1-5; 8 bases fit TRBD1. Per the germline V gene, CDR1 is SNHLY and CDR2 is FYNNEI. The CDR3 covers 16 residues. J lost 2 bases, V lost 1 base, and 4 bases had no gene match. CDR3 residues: CASSEDRGSRNQPQHF. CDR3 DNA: TGTGCCAGCAGTGAAGACAGGGGGTCTCGCAATCAGCCCCAGCATTTT.

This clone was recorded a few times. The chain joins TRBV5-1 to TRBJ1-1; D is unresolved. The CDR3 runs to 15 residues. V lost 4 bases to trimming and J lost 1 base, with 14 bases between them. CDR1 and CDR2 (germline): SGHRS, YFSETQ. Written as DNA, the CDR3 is TGCGCCAGCAGCCCACTAATGGGGAGGAACACTGAAGCTTTCTTT. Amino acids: CASSPLMGRNTEAFF. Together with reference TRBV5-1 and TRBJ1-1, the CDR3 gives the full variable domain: KAGVTQTPRYLIKTRGQQVTLSCSPISGHRSVSWYQQTPGQGLQFLFEYFSETQRNKGNFPGRFSGRQFSNSRSEMNVSTLELGDSALYLCASSPLMGRNTEAFFGQGTRLTVV.

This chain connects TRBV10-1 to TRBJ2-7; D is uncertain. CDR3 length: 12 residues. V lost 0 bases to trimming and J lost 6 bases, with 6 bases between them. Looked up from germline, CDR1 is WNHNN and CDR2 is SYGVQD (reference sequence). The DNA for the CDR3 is TGCGCCAGCAGTGAGTCAGGGCGCGAGCAGTACTTC. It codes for CASSESGREQYF.

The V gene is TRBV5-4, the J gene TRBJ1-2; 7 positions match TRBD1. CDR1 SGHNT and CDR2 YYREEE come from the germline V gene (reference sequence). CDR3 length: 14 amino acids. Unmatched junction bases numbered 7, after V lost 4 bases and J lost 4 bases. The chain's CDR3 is CASSRQGGSYGYTF. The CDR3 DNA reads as TGTGCCAGCAGCCGCCAGGGGGGCAGCTATGGCTACACCTTC.

The chain's CDR3 is CASSQEATGGKTDTQYF. The CDR3 DNA reads as TGTGCCAGCAGCCAAGAGGCGACGGGGGGGAAAACAGATACGCAGTATTTT. The J gene is TRBJ2-3, the V gene TRBV4-2, with 8 nucleotides matching TRBD2. The CDR3 is made up of 17 amino acids. The V gene's germline CDR1 is LGHNA and CDR2 YNFKEQ. After removal of 0 bases from V and 3 bases from J, the junction contained 8 bases not matched to a gene.

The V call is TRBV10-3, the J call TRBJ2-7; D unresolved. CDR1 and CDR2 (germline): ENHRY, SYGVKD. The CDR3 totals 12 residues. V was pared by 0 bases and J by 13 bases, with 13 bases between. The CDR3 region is CAISESWTLGYF. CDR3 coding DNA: TGTGCCATCAGTGAGTCTTGGACCCTAGGCTACTTC.

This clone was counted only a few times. In DNA, the CDR3 is TGTGCCAGCAGCCCGCAGGGGGCGCTTGGCAATGGCTACACCTTC. The encoded protein is CASSPQGALGNGYTF. The chain uses TRBV5-4 and TRBJ1-2, with 8 bases fitting TRBD1. V lost 4 bases, J lost 6 bases, and 11 bases stayed unmatched. Germline V gene lookup returns CDR1 SGHNT and CDR2 YYREEE (reference sequence). The CDR3 covers 15 residues. Variable domain in full (rest from reference TRBV5-4 and TRBJ1-2): ETGVTQSPTHLIKTRGQQVTLRCSSQSGHNTVSWYQQALGQGPQFIFQYYREEENGRGNFPPRFSGLQFPNYSSELNVNALELDDSALYLCASSPQGALGNGYTFGSGTRLTVV.

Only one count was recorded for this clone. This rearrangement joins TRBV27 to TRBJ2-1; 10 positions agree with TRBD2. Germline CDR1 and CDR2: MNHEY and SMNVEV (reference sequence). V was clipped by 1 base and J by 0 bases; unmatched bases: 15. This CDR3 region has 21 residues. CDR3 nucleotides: TGTGCCAGCAGTTTATTAGGCCCCCCTAGCGGGGGCGCCTTCTCCTACAATGAGCAGTTCTTC. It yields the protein CASSLLGPPSGGAFSYNEQFF.

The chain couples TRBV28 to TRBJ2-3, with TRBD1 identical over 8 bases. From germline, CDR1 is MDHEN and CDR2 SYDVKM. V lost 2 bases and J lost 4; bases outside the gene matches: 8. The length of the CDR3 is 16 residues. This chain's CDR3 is CASSLVWTGMSDTQYF. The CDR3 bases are TGTGCCAGCAGTTTAGTTTGGACAGGGATGTCAGATACGCAGTATTTT.

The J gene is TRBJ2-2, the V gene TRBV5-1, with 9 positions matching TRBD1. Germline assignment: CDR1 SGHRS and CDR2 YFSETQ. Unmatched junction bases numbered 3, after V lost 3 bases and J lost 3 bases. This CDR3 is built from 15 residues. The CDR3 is CASSSQGAHTGELFF. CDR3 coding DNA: TGCGCCAGCAGCTCACAGGGGGCTCACACCGGGGAGCTGTTTTTT.

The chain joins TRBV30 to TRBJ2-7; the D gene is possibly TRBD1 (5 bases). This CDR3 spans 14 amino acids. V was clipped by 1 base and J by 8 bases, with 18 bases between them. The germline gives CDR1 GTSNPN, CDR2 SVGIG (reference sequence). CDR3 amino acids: CAWSAQGPLGQQYF. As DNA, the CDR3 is TGTGCCTGGAGTGCGCAGGGCCCTCTCGGGCAGCAGTACTTC.